One and the same sample provided the 4 T cell receptor beta chains below, sequenced in a study of blood T cell repertoires in COVID-19. Repertoires were generated with immunoSEQ multiplex PCR, while TCRdb's copy carries only in-frame clones and drops some. This table holds approximately 300,000 clones, 90% found once. The sequenced sample consisted of peripheral blood. Receptors were obtained from a woman aged 30 to 39 with COVID-19, enrolled during active disease.

This chain joins TRBV14 and TRBJ2-1, with D tentatively TRBD1 (6 bases). The CDR3 totals 15 residues. V was trimmed by 2 bases and J by 5 bases, leaving 13 bases between them. Germline V CDR1 and CDR2: SGHDN, FVKESK. Here the CDR3 reads CASSQPGQLNNEQFF. The DNA of the CDR3 is TGTGCCAGCAGCCAACCAGGACAGCTCAACAATGAGCAGTTCTTC.

The DNA of the CDR3 is TGTGCCAGCAGCTCTAGCGGTTCGAACACCGGGGAGCTGTTTTTT. Amino acid sequence: CASSSSGSNTGELFF. The J gene is TRBJ2-2, the V gene TRBV7-8; 7 positions match TRBD2. The CDR3 is 15 residues long. Germline trimming cut 4 bases from V and 0 bases from J; bases unmatched to any gene: 2. CDR1 and CDR2 from the germline V gene are SGHVS and FQNEAQ.

V is TRBV10-1 and J is TRBJ2-7; D is undetermined. V lost 3 bases and J lost 8, with 11 bases in between. Germline V lookup: CDR1 WNHNN, CDR2 SYGVQD (reference sequence). The CDR3 sequence is 12 residues long. Here the CDR3 reads CASSDLARQQYF. In DNA form, the CDR3 reads TGCGCCAGCAGTGACCTGGCCCGCCAGCAGTACTTC.

The chain couples TRBV2 to TRBJ2-1, with D tentatively TRBD1 (6 bases). CDR1 and CDR2 from the germline V gene are SNHLY and FYNNEI. Trimming took off 4 bases at V and 0 bases at J, with 13 bases between the two ends. This CDR3 is built from 16 residues. The CDR3 coding sequence is TGTGCCAGCAGTGCCAGACAGGCCTTCTCCTACAATGAGCAGTTCTTC. Protein: CASSARQAFSYNEQFF.